This TCR beta chain stems from a study of cytomegalovirus exposure and HLA in healthy donors. Study outcomes and limitations: As confirmed in vitro, three CMV-associated chains were specific for CMV antigens.

A multiplex PCR was run with 60 Vbeta primers and 13 Jbeta primers. The repertoire was sequenced with immunoSEQ multiplex PCR; TCRdb's copy has only in-frame clones and lacks some. Altogether about 200,000 clones are present, roughly 78% being singletons, with the ten largest covering 4% to 4.5%. On this clone: Antigen: not known.

CDR1 is SNHLY, CDR2 FYNNEI, per germline. The CDR3 totals 11 residues. The V end was cut by 3 bases, the J end by 7 bases, with 4 bases between. Sequenced input: PBMCs. The sequence was collected from a woman aged 25 to 39 in good health and CMV-seropositive. The chain carries TRBV2 and TRBJ2-1; no clear D. The chain's CDR3 is CASSDNNEQFF. CDR3 nucleotide sequence: TGTGCCAGCAGTGATAATAATGAGCAGTTCTTC.